The 3 T cell receptor beta chains presented below share a single source sample, sequenced in a study of beta chain features in type 1 diabetes. Reverse transcription of all isolated RNA meant that expressed TCRB transcripts were sequenced. Measured with immunoSEQ multiplex PCR; TCRdb has only the in-frame clones, and not every one. Of around 400,000 clones in the sample, roughly 13% were seen once. The specimen was naive CD4+ T cells from blood. These receptors came from a man aged 18 to 30 in good health.

About this clone itself: Lacking the conserved final phenylalanine or tryptophan, this CDR3 likely reflects a read error. The limits of the CDR3 on the DNA are not certain, so only TCRdb's listed CDR3 is given. This chain joins TRBV6-6 and TRBJ2-2; the DNA was not used to check the table's D call, TRBD2. Germline lookup yields CDR1 MNHNY and CDR2 SVGAGI (reference sequence). The CDR3 totals 11 residues, both ends included. The CDR3 sequence is CASSSLDGNEV.

The rearrangement links TRBV7-2 to TRBJ2-2; D is unclear. The CDR3 has 12 amino acids. V lost 5 bases and J 6 bases, leaving 7 bases between the germline ends. Germline V lookup: CDR1 SGHTA, CDR2 FQGNSA. DNA for the CDR3: TGTGCCAGCAGCAGGAGCGCCGGGGAGCTGTTTTTT. The encoded protein is CASSRSAGELFF.

CDR3 protein: CASSRTGTGGGEQYF. As DNA, the CDR3 is TGTGCCAGCAGCCGAACCGGGACAGGGGGTGGCGAGCAGTACTTC. The rearrangement uses TRBV6-1 and TRBJ2-7; 11 bases fit TRBD1. Unmatched junction bases numbered 10, after V lost 6 bases and J lost 6 bases. Germline assignment: CDR1 MNHNS and CDR2 SASEGT. The CDR3 contains 15 residues.